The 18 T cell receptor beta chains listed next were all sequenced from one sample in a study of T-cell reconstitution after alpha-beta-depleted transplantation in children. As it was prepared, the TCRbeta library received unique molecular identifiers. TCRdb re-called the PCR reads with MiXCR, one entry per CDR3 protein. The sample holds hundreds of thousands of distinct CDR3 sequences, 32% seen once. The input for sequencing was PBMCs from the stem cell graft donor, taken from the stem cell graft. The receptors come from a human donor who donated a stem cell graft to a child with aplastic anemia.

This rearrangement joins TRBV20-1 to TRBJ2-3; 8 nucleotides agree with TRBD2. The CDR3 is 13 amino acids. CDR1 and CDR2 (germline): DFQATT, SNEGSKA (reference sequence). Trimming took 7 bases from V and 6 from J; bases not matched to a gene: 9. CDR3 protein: CSVTRGRRDTQYF. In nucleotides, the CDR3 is TGCAGTGTGACTCGCGGGAGGCGGGATACGCAGTATTTT.

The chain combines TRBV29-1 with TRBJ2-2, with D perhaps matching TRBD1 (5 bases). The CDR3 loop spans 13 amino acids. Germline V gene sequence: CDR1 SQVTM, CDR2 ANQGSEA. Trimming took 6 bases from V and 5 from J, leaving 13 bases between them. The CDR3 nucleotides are TGCAGCGTCCTTTCCAGGGAAACCGGGGAGCTGTTTTTT. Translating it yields CSVLSRETGELFF.

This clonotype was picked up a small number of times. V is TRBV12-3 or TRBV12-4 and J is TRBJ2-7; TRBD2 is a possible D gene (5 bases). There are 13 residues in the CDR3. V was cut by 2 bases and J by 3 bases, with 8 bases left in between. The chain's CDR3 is CASSLSSSYEQYV. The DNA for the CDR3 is TGTGCCAGCAGTTTATCTAGCAGCTACGAGCAGTACGTC.

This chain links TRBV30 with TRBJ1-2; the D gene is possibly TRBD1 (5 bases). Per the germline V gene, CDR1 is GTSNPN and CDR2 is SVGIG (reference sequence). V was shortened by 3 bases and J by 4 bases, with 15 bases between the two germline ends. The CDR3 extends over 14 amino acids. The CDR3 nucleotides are TGTGCCTGGAGGACACAGGACTCGGGCTATGGCTACACCTTC. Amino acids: CAWRTQDSGYGYTF. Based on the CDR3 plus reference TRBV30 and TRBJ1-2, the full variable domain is SQTIHQWPATLVQPVGSPLSLECTVEGTSNPNLYWYRQAAGRGLQLLFYSVGIGQISSEVPQNLSASRPQDRQFILSSKKLLLSDSGFYLCAWRTQDSGYGYTFGSGTRLTVV.

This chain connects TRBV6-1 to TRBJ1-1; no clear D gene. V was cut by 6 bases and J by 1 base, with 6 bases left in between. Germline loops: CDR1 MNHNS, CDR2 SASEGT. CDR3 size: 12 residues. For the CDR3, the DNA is TGTGCCAGCAGGGGAGGGAACACTGAAGCTTTCTTT. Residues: CASRGGNTEAFF.

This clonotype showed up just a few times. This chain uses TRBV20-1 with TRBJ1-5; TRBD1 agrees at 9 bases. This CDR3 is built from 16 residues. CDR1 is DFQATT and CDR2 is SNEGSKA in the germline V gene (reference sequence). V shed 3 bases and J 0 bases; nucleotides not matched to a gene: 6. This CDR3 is CSARDRGGYSNQPQHF. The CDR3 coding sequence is TGCAGTGCTAGGGACAGGGGTGGGTATAGCAATCAGCCCCAGCATTTT.

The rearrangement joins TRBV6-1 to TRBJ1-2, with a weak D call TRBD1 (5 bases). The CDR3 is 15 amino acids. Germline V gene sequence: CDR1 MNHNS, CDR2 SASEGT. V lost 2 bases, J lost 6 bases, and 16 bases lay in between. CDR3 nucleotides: TGTGCCAGCAGTGAACCGGGGGAGCACACGAATGGCTACACCTTC. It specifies CASSEPGEHTNGYTF.

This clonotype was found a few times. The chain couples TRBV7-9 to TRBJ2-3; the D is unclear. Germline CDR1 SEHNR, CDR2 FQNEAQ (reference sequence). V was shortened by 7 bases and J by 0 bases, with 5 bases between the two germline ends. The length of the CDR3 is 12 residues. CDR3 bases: TGTGCCAGCACCGGGAGCACAGATACGCAGTATTTT. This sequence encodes CASTGSTDTQYF.

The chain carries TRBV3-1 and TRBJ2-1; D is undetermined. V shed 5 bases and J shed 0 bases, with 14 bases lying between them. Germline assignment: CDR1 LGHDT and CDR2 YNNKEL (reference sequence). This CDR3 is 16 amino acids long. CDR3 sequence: CASSSWATSSYNEQFF. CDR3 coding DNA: TGTGCCAGCAGCTCCTGGGCGACGAGCTCCTACAATGAGCAGTTCTTC.

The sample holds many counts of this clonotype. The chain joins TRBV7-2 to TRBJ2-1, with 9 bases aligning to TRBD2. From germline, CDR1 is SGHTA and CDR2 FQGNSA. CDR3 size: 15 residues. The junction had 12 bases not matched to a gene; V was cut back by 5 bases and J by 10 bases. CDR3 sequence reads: CASSPRLGGRAEQFF. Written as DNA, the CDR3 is TGTGCCAGCAGCCCACGGTTGGGCGGGAGGGCGGAGCAGTTCTTC.

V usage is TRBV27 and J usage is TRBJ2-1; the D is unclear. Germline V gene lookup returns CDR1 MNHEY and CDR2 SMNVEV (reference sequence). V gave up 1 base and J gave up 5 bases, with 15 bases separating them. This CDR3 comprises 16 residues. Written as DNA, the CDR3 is TGTGCCAGCAGTTTATATTGGGGAAAAAATAACAATGAGCAGTTCTTC. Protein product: CASSLYWGKNNNEQFF.

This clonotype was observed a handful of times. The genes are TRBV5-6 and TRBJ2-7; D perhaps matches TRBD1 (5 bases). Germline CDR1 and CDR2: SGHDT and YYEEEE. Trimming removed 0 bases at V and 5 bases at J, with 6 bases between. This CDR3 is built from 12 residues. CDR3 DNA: TGTGCCAGCAGCTTGGGACAGCACGAGCAGTACGTC. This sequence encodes CASSLGQHEQYV.

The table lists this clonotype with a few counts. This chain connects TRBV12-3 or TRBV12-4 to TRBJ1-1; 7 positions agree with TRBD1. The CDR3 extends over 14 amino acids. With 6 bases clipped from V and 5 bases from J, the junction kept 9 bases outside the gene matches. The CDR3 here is CASSQRGRRTEAFF. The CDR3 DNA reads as TGTGCCAGCAGCCAAAGGGGGCGCAGGACTGAAGCTTTCTTT.

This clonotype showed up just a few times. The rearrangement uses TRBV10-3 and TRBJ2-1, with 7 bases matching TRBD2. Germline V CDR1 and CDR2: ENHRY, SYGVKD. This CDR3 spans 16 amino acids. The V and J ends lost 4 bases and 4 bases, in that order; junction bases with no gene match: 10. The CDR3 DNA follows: TGTGCCATCAGTGGAAGGGGCGGGAGAGATTACAATGAGCAGTTCTTC. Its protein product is CAISGRGGRDYNEQFF.

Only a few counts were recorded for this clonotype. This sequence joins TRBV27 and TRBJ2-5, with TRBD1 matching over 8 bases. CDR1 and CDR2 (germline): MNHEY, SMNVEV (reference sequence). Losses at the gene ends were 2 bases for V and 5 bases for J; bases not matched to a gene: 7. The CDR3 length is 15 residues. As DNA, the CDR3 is TGTGCCAGCAGTTTACTCGCAGGGGGCCGGGAGACCCAGTACTTC. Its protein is CASSLLAGGRETQYF.

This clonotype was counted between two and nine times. The CDR3 reads CASSLMTSGRNEQFF. Written as DNA, the CDR3 is TGTGCCAGCAGCTTAATGACTAGCGGTCGAAATGAGCAGTTCTTC. The chain carries TRBV13 and TRBJ2-1; TRBD2 matches 9 bases. The CDR3 covers 15 residues. V was pared by 2 bases and J by 7 bases, with 6 bases of the junction left unmatched. Germline V gene data show CDR1 as PRHDT and CDR2 as FYEKMQ (reference sequence). Full variable domain (rest looked up from reference TRBV13 and TRBJ2-1): AAGVIQSPRHLIKEKRETATLKCYPIPRHDTVYWYQQGPGQDPQFLISFYEKMQSDKGSIPDRFSAQQFSDYHSELNMSSLELGDSALYFCASSLMTSGRNEQFFGPGTRLTVL.

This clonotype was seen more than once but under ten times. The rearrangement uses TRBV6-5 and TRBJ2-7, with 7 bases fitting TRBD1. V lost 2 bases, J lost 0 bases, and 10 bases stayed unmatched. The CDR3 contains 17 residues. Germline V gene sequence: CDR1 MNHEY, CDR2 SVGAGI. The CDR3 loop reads CASSYQAKGAASYEQYF. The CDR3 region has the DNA TGTGCCAGCAGTTACCAAGCAAAGGGGGCAGCCTCCTACGAGCAGTACTTC.

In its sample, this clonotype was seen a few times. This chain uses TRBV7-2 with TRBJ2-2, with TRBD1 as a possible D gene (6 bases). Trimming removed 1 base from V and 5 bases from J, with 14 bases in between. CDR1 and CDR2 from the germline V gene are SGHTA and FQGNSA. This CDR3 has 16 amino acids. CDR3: CASSLVPGTTTGELFF. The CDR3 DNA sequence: TGTGCCAGCAGCTTAGTCCCCGGGACAACAACCGGGGAGCTGTTTTTT.